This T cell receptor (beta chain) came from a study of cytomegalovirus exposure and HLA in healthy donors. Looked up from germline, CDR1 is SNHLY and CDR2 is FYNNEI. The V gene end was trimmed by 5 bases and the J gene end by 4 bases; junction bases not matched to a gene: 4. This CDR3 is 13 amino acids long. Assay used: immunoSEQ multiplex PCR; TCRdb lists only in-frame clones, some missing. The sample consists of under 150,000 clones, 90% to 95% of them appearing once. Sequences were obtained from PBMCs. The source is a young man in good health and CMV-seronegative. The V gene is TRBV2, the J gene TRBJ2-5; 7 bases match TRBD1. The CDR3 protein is CASSIRTGETQYF. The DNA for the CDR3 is TGTGCCAGCAGTATAAGGACAGGAGAGACCCAGTACTTC.